This T cell receptor beta chain was identified in a study of cytotoxic CD8 clonotypes in ibrutinib-treated CLL. Study conclusions and caveats: At baseline, clonality was higher than in age-matched healthy donors and correlated with CD8+ counts.

Germline CDR1 SNHLY, CDR2 FYNNEI. The CDR3 contains 14 residues. Trimming removed 6 bases from V and 2 bases from J; junction bases left unmatched: 5. Produced via immunoSEQ multiplex PCR; TCRdb's table is partial and in-frame only. The top ten clones hold around 6% of a sample with over 250,000 clones, 60% to 80% of them seen once. This clone was seen only a few times. Its antigen is not known. V and J are TRBV2 and TRBJ2-5; TRBD2 matches 8 bases. The receptor's source is a human donor with chronic lymphocytic leukemia. The input for sequencing was PBMCs, taken at disease progression, from a patient treated with ibrutinib. This CDR3 reads CASRRGGKQETQYF. CDR3 nucleotides: TGTGCCAGCAGACGGGGGGGTAAACAAGAGACCCAGTACTTC.